This TCR beta chain was recovered during a study of blood T cell repertoires in COVID-19. Turning to the study itself: Samples representing acute and convalescent COVID-19 were sourced from the United States, Italy and Spain. From T cells, B-cell-depleted T cells, or PBMCs came the material, which was cDNA or gDNA.

The CDR3 consists of 13 residues. The V end lost 6 bases, the J end lost 4 bases, and 10 bases lay between the germline ends. CDR1 is SNHLY, CDR2 FYNNEI, per germline. Methods used by the authors: Estimates of nucleated cell counts were drawn from the amplification of reference gene primers. TCRdb's copy holds only in-frame clones and misses some; the assay was immunoSEQ multiplex PCR. V, J and clone size were drawn from that table, and D and trimming were deduced from the DNA. The profile shows roughly 130,000 clones, around 77% of them singletons. This TCR came from a man in his sixties with active or convalescent COVID-19. V is TRBV2 and J is TRBJ2-1, with D tentatively TRBD1 (6 bases). The sample comprised peripheral blood. The CDR3 nucleotides are TGTGCCAGCAGGAGAGACAGGTACAATGAGCAGTTCTTC. This encodes CASRRDRYNEQFF.